The 13 T cell receptor beta chains below were found in one sample sequenced in a study of blood T cell repertoires in COVID-19. Only in-frame clones appear in the TCRdb table, and some are missing; sequencing was by immunoSEQ multiplex PCR. The data hold about 69,000 clones, with 85% observed a single time. Sequencing was done on a sample of peripheral blood. The receptors stem from a man older than 75 with acute or convalescent COVID-19.

This clone was observed once. The gene calls are TRBV5-3 and TRBJ1-4; no clear D. TRBV5-3 is filed as an ORF, its function uncertain. The CDR3 extends over 15 amino acids. Trimming left V 5 bases short and J 2 bases short, with 13 bases between. The DNA of the CDR3 is TGTGCCAGAAGTCAGAAGTTGTGCACTAATGAAAAACTGTTTTTT. The encoded protein is CARSQKLCTNEKLFF.

V and J are TRBV6-5 and TRBJ1-1; the match to TRBD1 covers 9 bases. The CDR3 runs to 15 residues. J lost 4 bases, V lost 5 bases, and 8 bases had no gene match. Germline CDR1 MNHEY, CDR2 SVGAGI. The CDR3 protein is CASSRWTGAGTEAFF. CDR3 DNA: TGTGCCAGCAGTCGCTGGACAGGGGCAGGCACTGAAGCTTTCTTT.

J is TRBJ2-7 and V is TRBV6-2 or TRBV6-3; perhaps TRBD1 as D (5 bases). The length of the CDR3 is 14 residues. The V gene's germline CDR1 is MNHEY and CDR2 SVGEGT. The V end was cut by 5 bases, the J end by 2 bases, with 13 bases between. For the CDR3, the DNA is TGTGCCAGCAGTCGCAGGGTGAGGCCCTACGAGCAGTACTTC. Protein: CASSRRVRPYEQYF.

CDR3: CASSEGTGNGELFF. The CDR3 DNA follows: TGTGCCAGCAGTGAGGGGACAGGGAACGGGGAGCTGTTTTTT. This sequence joins TRBV2 and TRBJ2-2, with TRBD1 identical over 9 bases. CDR3 size: 14 residues. Germline CDR1 and CDR2: SNHLY and FYNNEI. With V trimmed by 3 bases and J by 7 bases, 3 bases remained unmatched.

V is TRBV5-1 and J is TRBJ1-1; D ambiguous. Trimming took 3 bases from V and 1 from J, leaving 16 bases between them. Germline CDR1 and CDR2: SGHRS and YFSETQ. The CDR3 runs 16 residues. The CDR3 reads CASSSTIDWRNTEAFF. CDR3 in DNA: TGCGCCAGCAGCTCCACAATTGACTGGAGGAACACTGAAGCTTTCTTT.

This rearrangement joins TRBV5-1 to TRBJ1-1, with 8 nucleotides matching TRBD1. V lost 4 bases to trimming and J lost 3 bases; unmatched junction nucleotides: 5. This CDR3 is built from 14 residues. The germline V gene has CDR1 SGHRS and CDR2 YFSETQ. The CDR3 sequence: CASSPGQVDTEAFF. The CDR3 DNA reads as TGCGCCAGCAGCCCGGGACAGGTGGACACTGAAGCTTTCTTT.

The rearrangement joins TRBV16 to TRBJ2-7, with a weak D call TRBD1 (5 bases). The CDR3 contains 11 residues. The germline V and J ends were trimmed by 4 bases and 7 bases, with 8 bases remaining between them. The germline V gene has CDR1 KGHSY and CDR2 FQNENV. The CDR3 sequence: CASSRSGEQYF. CDR3 sequence (DNA): TGTGCCAGCAGCCGGTCAGGGGAGCAGTACTTC.

The chain employs TRBV7-7 and TRBJ2-5; TRBD2 agrees at 7 bases. With V trimmed by 8 bases and J by 4 bases, 13 bases remained unmatched. The germline V gene encodes CDR1 SSHAT and CDR2 FNYEAQ (reference sequence). This CDR3 has 15 amino acids. CDR3 DNA: TGTGCCAGCTCCCGGGGGGATATAGTCCCAGAGACCCAGTACTTC. Translation: CASSRGDIVPETQYF.

The V gene is TRBV5-4, the J gene TRBJ1-1; 9 positions match TRBD1. The CDR3 is made up of 14 amino acids. The V gene end was trimmed by 4 bases and the J gene end by 5 bases; junction bases not matched to a gene: 6. Per germline, CDR1 SGHNT and CDR2 YYREEE (reference sequence). The CDR3 region is CASSLKDRGTEAFF. DNA for the CDR3: TGTGCCAGCAGCCTCAAGGACAGGGGTACTGAAGCTTTCTTT.

CDR3 in amino acids: CASSRGTAGETQYF. CDR3 nucleotide sequence: TGTGCCAGCAGTCGAGGGACAGCCGGAGAGACCCAGTACTTC. J is TRBJ2-5 and V is TRBV7-2; 7 bases map to TRBD1. The CDR3 has 14 residues. The V gene end was trimmed by 6 bases and the J gene end by 4 bases; junction bases not matched to a gene: 8. Germline assignment: CDR1 SGHTA and CDR2 FQGNSA.

The CDR3: CASSLVQGLGSPLHF. CDR3 in DNA: TGCGCCAGCAGCTTGGTCCAGGGACTCGGGTCACCCCTCCACTTT. The V call is TRBV5-1, the J call TRBJ1-6; a possible D gene is TRBD1 (5 bases). The CDR3 spans 15 residues. Trimming took off 0 bases at V and 10 bases at J, with 14 bases between the two ends. Germline lookup yields CDR1 SGHRS and CDR2 YFSETQ.

The chain couples TRBV7-2 to TRBJ2-3; TRBD2 matches 9 bases. The V gene end was trimmed by 5 bases and the J gene end by 6 bases; junction bases not matched to a gene: 6. In germline, CDR1 is SGHTA, CDR2 FQGNSA. This CDR3 is 14 amino acids long. CDR3 bases: TGTGCCAGCAGCCCTAGCGGGAACGTGGATACGCAGTATTTT. It codes for CASSPSGNVDTQYF.

J is TRBJ2-2 and V is TRBV5-1; D might be TRBD2 (6 bases). Germline V lookup: CDR1 SGHRS, CDR2 YFSETQ. The CDR3 has 15 amino acids. V shed 4 bases and J shed 0 bases, with 10 bases lying between them. This CDR3 reads CASSPLAANTGELFF. CDR3 bases: TGCGCCAGCAGCCCGTTAGCGGCGAACACCGGGGAGCTGTTTTTT.